The T cell receptor beta chain under discussion was sequenced for a study of T-cell reconstitution after alpha-beta-depleted transplantation in children. A library of TCRbeta sequences, prepared with unique molecular identifiers, was generated. MiXCR was run by TCRdb on the PCR reads, yielding one entry per CDR3 protein. The sample includes 200,000 to 250,000 distinct CDR3 sequences, around 13% of them seen just once. This clonotype was picked up many times. The sequence was obtained from a human donor who donated a stem cell graft to a child with acute lymphoblastic leukemia. Specimen: PBMCs from the stem cell graft donor, collected from the stem cell graft.

CDR3 nucleotides: TGCAGCGTGACGGGACAGGGGGGAGCTGAAGCTTTCTTT. As protein: CSVTGQGGAEAFF. This chain uses TRBV29-1 with TRBJ1-1; TRBD1 agrees at 11 bases. CDR1 SQVTM and CDR2 ANQGSEA come from the germline V gene. Germline trimming cut 6 bases from V and 6 bases from J; bases unmatched to any gene: 6. This CDR3 is built from 13 residues.